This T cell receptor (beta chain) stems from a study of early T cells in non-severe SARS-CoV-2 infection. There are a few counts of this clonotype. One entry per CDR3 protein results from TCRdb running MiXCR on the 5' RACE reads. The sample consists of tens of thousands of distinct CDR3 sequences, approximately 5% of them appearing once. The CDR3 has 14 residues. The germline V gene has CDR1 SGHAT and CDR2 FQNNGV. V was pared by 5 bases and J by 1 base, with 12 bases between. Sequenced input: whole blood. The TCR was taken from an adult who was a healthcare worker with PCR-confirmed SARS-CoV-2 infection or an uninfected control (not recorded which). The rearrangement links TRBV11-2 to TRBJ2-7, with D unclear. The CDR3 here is CASSPDLGSYEQYF. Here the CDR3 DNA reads TGTGCCAGCAGCCCCGACTTGGGTTCCTACGAGCAGTACTTC.